The clone carrying this TCR beta chain has a handful of counts. The antigen remains undetermined. The sample originates from a study of T cells after yellow fever vaccination. About the study: When fractions had low cell numbers, they were prepared with SMART-Seq v4 Ultra Low Input.

General study points: Most primary-vaccination clones reappeared after the booster (about 97% CD4, around 88% CD8). Highly abundant clonotypes carried over from the bulk population could end up in FACS-sorted repertoires as contaminants.

Conversion of TCR transcripts into cDNA relied on 5'RACE template switching, which added a universal primer site and UMIs. Via MiXCR, TCRdb re-called the 5' RACE reads, giving one row per CDR3 protein. The sample lists about 360,000 distinct CDR3 sequences, roughly 6.2% seen once, with approximately 15% in the top ten. The CDR3 runs 16 residues. The germline V gene has CDR1 LGHNA and CDR2 YSLEER. The germline V and J ends were trimmed by 0 bases and 4 bases, with 12 bases remaining between them. The TCR comes from a man aged 25 to 45 who received the YFV17D yellow fever vaccine. The sample here was PBMCs, taken 5 days after the yellow fever booster vaccination. The chain uses TRBV4-3 and TRBJ2-2; no clear D gene. In nucleotides, the CDR3 is TGCGCCAGCAGCCAAGATTTGTCGCAGATCACCGGGGAGCTGTTTTTT. Amino acids: CASSQDLSQITGELFF.